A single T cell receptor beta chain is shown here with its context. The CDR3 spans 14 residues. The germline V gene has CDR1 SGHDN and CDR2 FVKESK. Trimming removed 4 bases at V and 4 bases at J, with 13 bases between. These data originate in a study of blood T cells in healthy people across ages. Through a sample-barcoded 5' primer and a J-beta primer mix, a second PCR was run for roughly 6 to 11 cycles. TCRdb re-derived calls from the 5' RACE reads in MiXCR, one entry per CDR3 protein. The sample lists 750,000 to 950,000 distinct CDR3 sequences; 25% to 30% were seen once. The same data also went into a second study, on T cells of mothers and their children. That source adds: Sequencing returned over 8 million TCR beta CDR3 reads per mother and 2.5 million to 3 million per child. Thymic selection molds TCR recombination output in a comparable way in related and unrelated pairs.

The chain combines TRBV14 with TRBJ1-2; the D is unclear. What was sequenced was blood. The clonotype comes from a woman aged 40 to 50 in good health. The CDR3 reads CASSRSTLPYGYTF. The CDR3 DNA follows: TGTGCCAGCAGCCGCTCTACCCTACCCTATGGCTACACCTTC.